This entry concerns a single T cell receptor beta chain. Its antigen is undetermined. This specimen belongs to a study of cytomegalovirus exposure and HLA in healthy donors. Primers: 60 Vbeta forward and 13 Jbeta reverse. TCRdb's table, derived via immunoSEQ multiplex PCR, lists solely in-frame clones and lacks some. The table lists about 120,000 clones, 74% of them singletons. Trimming at V came to 4 bases and at J to 5 bases, leaving 13 bases not matched to a gene. The CDR3 is 16 amino acids. CDR1 and CDR2 (germline): LGHNA, YSLEER. The donors, nominally healthy at sampling, likely had unrecorded immune exposures. Study-wide findings and caveats: In a later analysis, TCR beta V- and J-gene trimming showed a link to a missense DCLRE1C variant. Highly shared sequence variants in one cluster were likely a sequencing artifact. When analyzed later, the rates of TCR association showed variation by HLA locus, with DRB1 the most and HLA-C the fewest.

Sequenced: PBMCs. This chain uses TRBV4-3 with TRBJ2-5; 7 bases agree with TRBD1. The receptor was derived from a human donor in good health. The CDR3 DNA follows: TGCGCCAGCAGCCCCGTCCGGGACAGCCATGGGGAGACCCAGTACTTC. It translates to CASSPVRDSHGETQYF.